The T cell receptor beta chain described here comes from a study of T-cell memory formation after mild COVID-19. With 3 bases removed from V and 4 bases from J, the gap between germline ends came to 13 bases. The V gene's germline CDR1 is SGHVS and CDR2 FQNEAQ. The CDR3 is made up of 15 amino acids. This clonotype was detected ten times or more. TCRdb re-called the 5' RACE reads through MiXCR, storing one row per CDR3 protein. Among fewer than 450,000 distinct CDR3 sequences listed, roughly a quarter were seen once. The TCR originated in an adult woman who had mild COVID-19 (a few samples of this study predate the infection). Cell type and time point are not known. The specimen was PBMCs or a T cell subset sorted from them (not recorded which). The J gene is TRBJ1-5, the V gene TRBV7-8, with D hard to call. The DNA for the CDR3 is TGTGCCAGCAGCTTCCTTGCACTGGGAAATCAGCCCCAGCATTTT. Its translation is CASSFLALGNQPQHF.